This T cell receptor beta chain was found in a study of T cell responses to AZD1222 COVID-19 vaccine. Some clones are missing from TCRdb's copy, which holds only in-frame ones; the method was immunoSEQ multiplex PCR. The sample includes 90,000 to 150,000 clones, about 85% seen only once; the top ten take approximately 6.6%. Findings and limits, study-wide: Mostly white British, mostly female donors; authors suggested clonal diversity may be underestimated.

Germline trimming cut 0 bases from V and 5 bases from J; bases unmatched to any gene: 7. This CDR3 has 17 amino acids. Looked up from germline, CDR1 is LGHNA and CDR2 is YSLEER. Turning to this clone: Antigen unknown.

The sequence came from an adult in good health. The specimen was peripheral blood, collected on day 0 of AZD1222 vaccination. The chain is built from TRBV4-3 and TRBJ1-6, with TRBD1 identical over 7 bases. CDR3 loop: CASSQDREGQNNSPLHF. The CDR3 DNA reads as TGCGCCAGCAGCCAAGATCGGGAGGGACAGAATAATTCACCCCTCCACTTT.